This passage covers 10 T cell receptor beta chains from one sample sequenced in a study of T cell clonality in common variable immunodeficiency. The repertoire was sequenced with immunoSEQ multiplex PCR; TCRdb's copy has only in-frame clones and lacks some. Listed for the sample are about 52,000 clones, none seen a single time. Sequencing was done on a sample of peripheral blood mononuclear cells. These receptors were taken from a person aged 18 to 70 in good health.

Ten or more counts support this clone. The CDR3 end lies 3 residues beyond the end of the read and is filled in from the germline J gene. The rearrangement joins TRBV30 to TRBJ2-7; D gene unclear. Trimming removed 0 bases at V and 2 bases at J, with 8 bases between. The germline V gene encodes CDR1 GTSNPN and CDR2 SVGIG (reference sequence). The CDR3 totals 13 residues. CDR3 protein: CAWSVARPYEQYF. The CDR3 DNA, read in part, is TGTGCCTGGAGTGTAGCGAGACCCTACGAG.

This clone was counted many times. The CDR3 extends 3 residues past the end of the read, so its final part is completed from the germline J gene. V and J are TRBV19 and TRBJ2-1, with a tentative D call TRBD2 (5 bases). Germline lookup yields CDR1 LNHDA and CDR2 SQIVND (reference sequence). V dropped 6 bases and J dropped 2 bases, with 11 bases sitting between them. There are 14 residues in the CDR3. CDR3: CASSLSDAYNEQFF. Incomplete CDR3 DNA: TGTGCCAGTAGCCTTAGCGACGCCTACAATGAG.

The sample holds many counts of this clone. The sequenced fragment ends 3 residues before the CDR3 boundary, so the rest is inferred from the germline J gene. This chain links TRBV9 with TRBJ2-4, with 13 bases lining up with TRBD2. The CDR3 runs 18 residues. Trimming at V came to 2 bases and at J to 1 base, leaving 6 bases not matched to a gene. Germline V lookup: CDR1 SGDLS, CDR2 YYNGEE. The CDR3 loop is CASSVGLAGVFAKNIQYF. The CDR3 bases that were read are TGTGCCAGCAGCGTCGGACTAGCGGGAGTATTCGCCAAAAACATT.

This clone was seen many times. The read stops 3 residues short of the end of the CDR3; the missing end is completed from the germline J gene. The chain couples TRBV20-1 to TRBJ1-5, with TRBD1 matching 8 bases. V lost 5 bases and J lost 5; bases outside the gene matches: 8. CDR1 and CDR2 from the germline V gene are DFQATT and SNEGSKA (reference sequence). CDR3 length: 14 residues. The part of the CDR3 DNA that was read is TGCAGTGCTGCTACAGGGGGGAGCGATCAGCCC. Translated: CSAATGGSDQP. The complete CDR3 reads CSAATGGSDQPQHF.

This clone occurred many times. Read data end 3 residues before the CDR3 end; the end is taken from the germline J gene. The chain carries TRBV20-1 and TRBJ2-1; 11 bases fit TRBD2. The V gene's germline CDR1 is DFQATT and CDR2 SNEGSKA (reference sequence). The CDR3 runs to 14 residues. Unmatched junction bases numbered 7, after V lost 3 bases and J lost 9 bases. The CDR3 protein is CSARRLAGGGEQFF. Partial CDR3 DNA: TGCAGTGCTAGGAGGCTAGCGGGAGGAGGTGAG.

This clone was counted many times. The DNA ends 3 residues before the CDR3 does, and the rest of the CDR3 is filled in from the germline J gene. The V call is TRBV7-8, the J call TRBJ2-3; 14 bases match TRBD2. In germline, CDR1 is SGHVS, CDR2 FQNEAQ. The V gene end was trimmed by 4 bases and the J gene end by 4 bases; junction bases not matched to a gene: 1. CDR3 length: 15 amino acids. CDR3 loop: CASSSTSGRADTQYF. CDR3 bases read: TGTGCCAGCAGCTCGACTAGCGGGAGGGCAGATACG.

In this sample, this clone turned up many times. The sequenced part of the CDR3 DNA is TGCAGTGCTCGGGACTTCCAAGAGACC. This translates into CSARDFQET. The CDR3, in full, reads CSARDFQETQYF. The chain employs TRBV20-1 and TRBJ2-5, with D possibly being TRBD2 (6 bases). The observed sequence ends 3 residues before the CDR3 terminus, with the missing tail filled in from the germline J gene. Germline lookup yields CDR1 DFQATT and CDR2 SNEGSKA (reference sequence). This CDR3 is built from 12 residues. The V and J ends lost 5 bases and 1 base respectively, with 8 bases between them.

The table lists this clone with many counts. The CDR3 end is not reached by the read, which stops 3 residues before it; the germline J gene fills it in. The chain couples TRBV7-2 to TRBJ2-5; 12 bases align to TRBD2. Germline loops: CDR1 SGHTA, CDR2 FQGNSA. V trimming: 4 bases; J trimming: 4 bases; junction bases outside the gene matches: 4. The CDR3 extends over 15 amino acids. The sequenced part of the CDR3 DNA is TGTGCCAGCAGCTCGGCTAGCGGGAGGGGAGAGACC. Amino acids: CASSSASGRGET. The entire CDR3 reads CASSSASGRGETQYF.

This clone was counted at least ten times. The CDR3 extends 3 residues past the end of the read, so its final part is completed from the germline J gene. The chain has TRBV6-1 and TRBJ1-1, with D unclear. Trimming pared 0 bases from V and 4 bases from J, leaving 9 bases between. CDR3 length: 14 residues. The germline V gene encodes CDR1 MNHNS and CDR2 SASEGT. The CDR3 loop reads CASSEARYSTEAFF. The part of the CDR3 DNA that was read is TGTGCCAGCAGTGAAGCGCGGTATAGCACTGAA.

This clone was detected many times. The CDR3 end lies 3 residues beyond the end of the read and is filled in from the germline J gene. The chain recombines TRBV19 with TRBJ2-3; tentatively, D is TRBD1 (5 bases). V gave up 2 bases and J gave up 0 bases, with 15 bases separating them. The CDR3 extends over 17 amino acids. Germline-derived CDR1 and CDR2 are LNHDA and SQIVND (reference sequence). The CDR3 DNA, read in part, is TGTGCCAGTAGTATAAGGGTGAGGACATCTAGCACAGATACG. This codes for CASSIRVRTSSTDT. The whole CDR3 protein is CASSIRVRTSSTDTQYF.